A single sample is the source of the 3 T cell receptor beta chains below, sequenced in a study of cytomegalovirus exposure and HLA in healthy donors. PCR employed 60 Vbeta and 13 Jbeta primers. Profiling relied on immunoSEQ multiplex PCR, and the TCRdb table lists in-frame clones only, not all of them. The repertoire includes tens of thousands of clones, roughly 78% of them detected once, and around 4% sits in the top ten. The sample comprised PBMCs. The receptor set was obtained from a male donor in good health and CMV-seropositive.

The rearrangement links TRBV7-8 to TRBJ2-5, with D possibly being TRBD1 (6 bases). Germline CDR1 SGHVS, CDR2 FQNEAQ. V was pared by 0 bases and J by 5 bases, with 13 bases between. The CDR3 covers 15 residues. For the CDR3, the DNA is TGTGCCAGCAGCTTAGCTATACAGGGCAGGGAGACCCAGTACTTC. It codes for CASSLAIQGRETQYF.

This sequence joins TRBV6-1 and TRBJ2-1; tentative D call: TRBD1 (5 bases). In germline, CDR1 is MNHNS, CDR2 SASEGT. The CDR3 has 14 amino acids. V was clipped by 2 bases and J by 10 bases, with 15 bases between them. The CDR3 sequence: CASSEQGTRREQFF. CDR3 bases: TGTGCCAGCAGTGAACAGGGCACTCGCCGGGAGCAGTTCTTC.

In regard to this clone: The conserved phenylalanine or tryptophan normally closing the CDR3 is absent here, so this likely arose from a read error. The chain couples TRBV4-1 to TRBJ1-2; 12 nucleotides align to TRBD1. Germline trimming cut 6 bases from V and 0 bases from J; bases unmatched to any gene: 17. The V gene's germline CDR1 is MGHRA and CDR2 YSYEKL. The CDR3 runs to 20 residues. CDR3 sequence: CASRQYQEGQGAGSNYGYTV. The CDR3 DNA reads TGCGCCAGCAGACAGTATCAAGAGGGACAGGGGGCCGGGTCTAACTATGGCTACACCGTC.